This paragraph reports one T cell receptor beta chain. Its antigen remains unknown. Other nucleotide sequences in the sample specify the same CDR3. Genomic DNA belonging to each subset was distributed in equal measure over several immunoSEQ plates. This table comes from immunoSEQ multiplex PCR, and its TCRdb copy is limited to in-frame clones, with some not included. This table has roughly 1.4 million clones, around 98.5% appearing once. The data belong to a study of shared clonotypes between healthy human individuals. Study conclusions and caveats: Sampling covered nothing but blood. Tissue TCR repertoires likely differ from those found in blood. Across subsets, estimated richness was generally greater for naive than for memory populations.

Germline CDR1 and CDR2: DFQATT and SNEGSKA (reference sequence). The CDR3 loop spans 10 amino acids. V dropped 6 bases and J dropped 1 base, with 3 bases sitting between them. The receptor's source is a man between 25 and 39 years old in good health. The sequenced sample was naive CD4+ T cells sorted from blood. Subset described: CD45RA+ positively selected. The chain employs TRBV20-1 and TRBJ1-1; D gene uncertain. The CDR3, as DNA: TGCAGTGCGGGGAACACTGAAGCTTTCTTT. Protein sequence: CSAGNTEAFF.